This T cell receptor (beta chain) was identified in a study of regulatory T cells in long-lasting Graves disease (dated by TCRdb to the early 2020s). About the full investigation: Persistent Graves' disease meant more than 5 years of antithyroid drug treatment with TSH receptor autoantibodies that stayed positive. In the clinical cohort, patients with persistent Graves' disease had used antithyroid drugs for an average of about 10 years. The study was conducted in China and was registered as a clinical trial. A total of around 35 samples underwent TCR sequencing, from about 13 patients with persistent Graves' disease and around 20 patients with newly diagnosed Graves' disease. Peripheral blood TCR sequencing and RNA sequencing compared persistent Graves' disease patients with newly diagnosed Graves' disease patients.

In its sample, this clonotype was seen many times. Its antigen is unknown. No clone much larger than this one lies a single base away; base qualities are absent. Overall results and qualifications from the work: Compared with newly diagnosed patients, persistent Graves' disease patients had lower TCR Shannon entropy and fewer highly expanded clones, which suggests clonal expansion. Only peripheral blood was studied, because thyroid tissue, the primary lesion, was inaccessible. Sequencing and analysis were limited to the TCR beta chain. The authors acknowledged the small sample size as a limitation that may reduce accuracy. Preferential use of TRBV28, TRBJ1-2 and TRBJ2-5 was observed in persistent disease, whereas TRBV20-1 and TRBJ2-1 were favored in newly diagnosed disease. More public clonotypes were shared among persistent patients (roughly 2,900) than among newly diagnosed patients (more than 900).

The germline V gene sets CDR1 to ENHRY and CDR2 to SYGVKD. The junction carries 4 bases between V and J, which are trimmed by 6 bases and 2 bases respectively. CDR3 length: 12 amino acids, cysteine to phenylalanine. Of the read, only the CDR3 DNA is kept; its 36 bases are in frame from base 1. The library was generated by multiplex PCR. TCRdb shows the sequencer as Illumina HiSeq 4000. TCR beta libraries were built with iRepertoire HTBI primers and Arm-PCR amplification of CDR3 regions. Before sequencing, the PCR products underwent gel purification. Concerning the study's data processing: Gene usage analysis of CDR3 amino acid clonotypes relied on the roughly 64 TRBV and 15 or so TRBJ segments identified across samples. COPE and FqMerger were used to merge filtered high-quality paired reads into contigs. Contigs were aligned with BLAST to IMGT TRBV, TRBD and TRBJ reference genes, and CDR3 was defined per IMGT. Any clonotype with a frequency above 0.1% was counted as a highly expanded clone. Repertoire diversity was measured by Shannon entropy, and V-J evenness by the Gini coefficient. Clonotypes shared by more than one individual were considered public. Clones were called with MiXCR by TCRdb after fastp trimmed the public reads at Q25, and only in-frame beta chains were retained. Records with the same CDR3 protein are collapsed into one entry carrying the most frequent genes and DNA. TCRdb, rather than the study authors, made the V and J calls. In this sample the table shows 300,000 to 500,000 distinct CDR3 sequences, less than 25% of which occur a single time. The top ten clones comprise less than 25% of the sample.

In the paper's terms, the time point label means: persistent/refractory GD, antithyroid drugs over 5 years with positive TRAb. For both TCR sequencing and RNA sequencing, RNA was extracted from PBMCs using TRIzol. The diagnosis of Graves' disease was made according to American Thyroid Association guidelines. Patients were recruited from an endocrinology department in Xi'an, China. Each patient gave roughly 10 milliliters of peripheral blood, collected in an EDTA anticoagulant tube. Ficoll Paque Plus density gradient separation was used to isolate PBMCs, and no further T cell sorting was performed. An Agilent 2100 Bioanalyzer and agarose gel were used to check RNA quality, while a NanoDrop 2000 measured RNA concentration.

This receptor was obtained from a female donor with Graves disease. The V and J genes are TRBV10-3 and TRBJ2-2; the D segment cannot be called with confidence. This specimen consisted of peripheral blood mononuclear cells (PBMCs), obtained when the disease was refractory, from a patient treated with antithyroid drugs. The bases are TGTGCCATCAGGGACAACACCGGGGAGCTGTTTTTT. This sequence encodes CAIRDNTGELFF.